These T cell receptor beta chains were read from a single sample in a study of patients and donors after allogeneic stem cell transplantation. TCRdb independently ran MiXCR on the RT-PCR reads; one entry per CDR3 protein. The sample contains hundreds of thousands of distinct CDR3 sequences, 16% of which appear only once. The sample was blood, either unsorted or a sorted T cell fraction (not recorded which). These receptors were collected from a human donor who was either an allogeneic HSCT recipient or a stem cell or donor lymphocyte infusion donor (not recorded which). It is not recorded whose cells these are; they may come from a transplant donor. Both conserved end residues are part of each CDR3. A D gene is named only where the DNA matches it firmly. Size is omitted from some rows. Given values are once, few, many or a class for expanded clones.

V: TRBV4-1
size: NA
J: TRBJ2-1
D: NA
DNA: TGCGCCAGCAGCCAAGTAGGGAGCTCCTACAATGAGCAGTTCTTC
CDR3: CASSQVGSSYNEQFF

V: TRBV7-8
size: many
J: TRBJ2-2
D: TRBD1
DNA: TGTGCCAGCAGCTTACTCGGACAGGGGAACACCGGGGAGCTGTTTTTT
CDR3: CASSLLGQGNTGELFF

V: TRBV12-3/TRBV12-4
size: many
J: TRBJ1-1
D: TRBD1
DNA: TGTGCCAGCAGTTTAGGGCGGACAGGGTTGGGGAACACTGAAGCTTTCTTT
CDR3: CASSLGRTGLGNTEAFF

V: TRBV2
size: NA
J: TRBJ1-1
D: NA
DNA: TGTGCCAGCAATTACCGGGACTTGAACACTGAAGCTTTCTTT
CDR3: CASNYRDLNTEAFF

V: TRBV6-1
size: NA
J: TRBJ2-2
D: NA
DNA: TGTGCCAGCAAAGACACTAGCAAGAACACCGGGGAGCTGTTTTTT
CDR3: CASKDTSKNTGELFF

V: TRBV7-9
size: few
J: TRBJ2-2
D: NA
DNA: TGTGCCAGCAGCTTAGGGAACTCCATCGGGCTGTTTTTT
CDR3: CASSLGNSIGLFF

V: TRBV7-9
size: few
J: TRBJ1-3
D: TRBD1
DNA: TGTGCCAGCAGCGCCACGGACAGGAACTCTGGAAACACCATATATTTT
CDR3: CASSATDRNSGNTIYF

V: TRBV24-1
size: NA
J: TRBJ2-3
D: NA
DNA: TGTGCCACCAGTGACACGTCAGCAGATACGCAGTATTTT
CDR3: CATSDTSADTQYF

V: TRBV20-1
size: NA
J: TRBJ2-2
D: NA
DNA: TGCAGTGCTAGACCACCGGGACTTTACACCGGGGAGCTGTTTTTT
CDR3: CSARPPGLYTGELFF

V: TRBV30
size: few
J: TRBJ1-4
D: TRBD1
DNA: TGTGCCTGGAGTGTAGACAGGGCGGATGAAAAACTGTTTTTT
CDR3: CAWSVDRADEKLFF

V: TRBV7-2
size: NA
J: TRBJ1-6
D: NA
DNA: TGTGCCAGCAGCCCCTTCAGGGTTAGCTCCTATAATTCACCCCTCCACTTT
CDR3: CASSPFRVSSYNSPLHF

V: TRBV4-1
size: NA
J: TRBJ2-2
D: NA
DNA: TGCGCCAGCAGCCAAGAACTAAGGAACACCTACACCGGGGAGCTGTTTTTT
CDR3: CASSQELRNTYTGELFF

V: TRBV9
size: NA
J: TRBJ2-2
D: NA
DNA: TGTGCCAGCAGCGTAGCTGGGGGATCGAACACCGGGGAGCTGTTTTTT
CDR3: CASSVAGGSNTGELFF

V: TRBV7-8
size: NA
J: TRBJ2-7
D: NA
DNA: TGTGCCAGCAGCTTGCTATATTACGAGCAGTACTTC
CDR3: CASSLLYYEQYF

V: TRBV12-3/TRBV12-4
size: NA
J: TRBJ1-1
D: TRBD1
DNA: TGTGCCAGCAGCGCACCGGGACAGGGACGGACTGAAGCTTTCTTT
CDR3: CASSAPGQGRTEAFF

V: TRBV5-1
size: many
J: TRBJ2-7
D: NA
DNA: TGCGCCAGCAGCTTGGAGTGGGACGTCTCCTACGAGCAGTACTTC
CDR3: CASSLEWDVSYEQYF

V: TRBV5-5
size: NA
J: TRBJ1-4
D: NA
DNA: TGTGCCAGCAGCTTGGAACCCCTCCCAACTAATGAAAAACTGTTTTTT
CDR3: CASSLEPLPTNEKLFF

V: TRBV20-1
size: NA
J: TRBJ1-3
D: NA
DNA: TGCAGTGCTAGTAAGGCTGCGGCGGTGATTCCCTCTGGAAACACCATATATTTT
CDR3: CSASKAAAVIPSGNTIYF

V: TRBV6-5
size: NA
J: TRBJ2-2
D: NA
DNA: TGTGCCAGCAGTTACTCGAGGGGGATCGGGGAGCTGTTTTTT
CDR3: CASSYSRGIGELFF

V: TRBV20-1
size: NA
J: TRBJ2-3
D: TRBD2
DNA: TGCAGTGCTAGAGGTGCCGGGACTAGCAGAGAGGATACGCAGTATTTT
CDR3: CSARGAGTSREDTQYF

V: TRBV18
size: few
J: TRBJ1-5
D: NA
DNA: TGTGCCAGCTCACTTATGGGGACATTGAATCAGCCCCAGCATTTT
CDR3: CASSLMGTLNQPQHF

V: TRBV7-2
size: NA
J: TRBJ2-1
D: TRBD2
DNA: TGTGCCAGCAGCTCGAGCGGGGGGTTCAATGAGCAGTTCTTC
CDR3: CASSSSGGFNEQFF

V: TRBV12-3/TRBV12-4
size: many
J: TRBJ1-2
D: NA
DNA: TGTGCCAGCAGTTCTGGGGGGAATGGCTACACCTTC
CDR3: CASSSGGNGYTF

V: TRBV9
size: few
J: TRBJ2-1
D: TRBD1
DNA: TGTGCCAGCAGCGTAGGGGACAGGGGTTACAATGAGCAGTTCTTC
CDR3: CASSVGDRGYNEQFF

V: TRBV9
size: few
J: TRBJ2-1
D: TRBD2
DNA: TGTGCCACGGGGAGGGCCTACAATGAGCAGTTCTTC
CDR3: CATGRAYNEQFF

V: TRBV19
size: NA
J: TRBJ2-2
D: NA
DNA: TGTGCCAGTACGAGTAGCGGAGCCATAACCGGGGAGCTGTTTTTT
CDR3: CASTSSGAITGELFF

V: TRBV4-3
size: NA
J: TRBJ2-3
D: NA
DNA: TGCGCCAGCAGCCAAGGAGTCTACCCGAACAGGGATACGTCAGATACGCAGTATTTT
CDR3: CASSQGVYPNRDTSDTQYF

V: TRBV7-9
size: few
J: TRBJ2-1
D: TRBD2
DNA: TGTGCCAGCAGCTTACTACTAGCGGGAGCGGGGCAGTTCTTC
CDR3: CASSLLLAGAGQFF

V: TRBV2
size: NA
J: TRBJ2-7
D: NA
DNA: TGTGCCAGCTTAGGGGGACTCCACTACGAGCAGTACTTC
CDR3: CASLGGLHYEQYF

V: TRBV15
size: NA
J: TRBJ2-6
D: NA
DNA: TGTGCCACCAGCAGACCGGGCTATGGGGCCAACGTCCTGACTTTC
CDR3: CATSRPGYGANVLTF

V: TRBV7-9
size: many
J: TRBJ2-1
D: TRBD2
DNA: TGTGCCAGCAGCAAAAGCGGGGTTTCCTACAATGAGCAGTTCTTC
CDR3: CASSKSGVSYNEQFF

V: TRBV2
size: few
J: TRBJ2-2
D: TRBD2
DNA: TGTGCCAGCGGGGGACTAACGAACACCGGGGAGCTGTTTTTT
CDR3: CASGGLTNTGELFF

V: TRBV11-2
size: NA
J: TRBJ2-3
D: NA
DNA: TGTGCCACAGGACCGACGATCATTAGCACAGATACGCAGTATTTT
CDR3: CATGPTIISTDTQYF

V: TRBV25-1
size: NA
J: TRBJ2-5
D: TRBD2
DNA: TGTGCCAGCAGTAAACTGGGAGGGACCCAAGAGACCCAGTACTTC
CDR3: CASSKLGGTQETQYF

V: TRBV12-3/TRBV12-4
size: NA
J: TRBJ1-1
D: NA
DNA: TGTGCCGGCAGTTATCAGAGAATCACTGAAGCTTTCTTT
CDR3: CAGSYQRITEAFF

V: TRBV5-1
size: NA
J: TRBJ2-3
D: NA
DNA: TGCGCCAGCAGCTTGCCCGATCGAGATACGCAGTATTTT
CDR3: CASSLPDRDTQYF

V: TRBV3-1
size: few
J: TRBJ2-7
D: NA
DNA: TGTGCCAGCAGCCAAGCAGGGGTCCTCGAGCAGTACTTC
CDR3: CASSQAGVLEQYF

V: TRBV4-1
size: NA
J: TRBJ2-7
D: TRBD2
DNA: TGCGCCAGCAGCTCACCGGGACTAGCGGGATTTGAGCAGTACTTC
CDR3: CASSSPGLAGFEQYF

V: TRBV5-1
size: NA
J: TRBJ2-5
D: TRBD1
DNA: TGCGCCAGCAGCTACGGACCGGGACAGTTCCGGGAGACCCAGTACTTC
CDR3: CASSYGPGQFRETQYF

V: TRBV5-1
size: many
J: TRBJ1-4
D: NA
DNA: TGCGCCAGCAGCTTGGGAGCAGCTAATGAAAAACTGTTTTTT
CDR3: CASSLGAANEKLFF

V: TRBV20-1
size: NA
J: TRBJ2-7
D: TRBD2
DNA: TGCAGTGCTCCAACTAGCGGGAGAAGGTACGAGCAGTACTTC
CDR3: CSAPTSGRRYEQYF

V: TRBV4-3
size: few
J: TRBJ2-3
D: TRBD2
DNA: TGCGCCAGCAGCCAAGATCTCCCAGCGGGGGCGTTCACAGATACGCAGTATTTT
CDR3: CASSQDLPAGAFTDTQYF